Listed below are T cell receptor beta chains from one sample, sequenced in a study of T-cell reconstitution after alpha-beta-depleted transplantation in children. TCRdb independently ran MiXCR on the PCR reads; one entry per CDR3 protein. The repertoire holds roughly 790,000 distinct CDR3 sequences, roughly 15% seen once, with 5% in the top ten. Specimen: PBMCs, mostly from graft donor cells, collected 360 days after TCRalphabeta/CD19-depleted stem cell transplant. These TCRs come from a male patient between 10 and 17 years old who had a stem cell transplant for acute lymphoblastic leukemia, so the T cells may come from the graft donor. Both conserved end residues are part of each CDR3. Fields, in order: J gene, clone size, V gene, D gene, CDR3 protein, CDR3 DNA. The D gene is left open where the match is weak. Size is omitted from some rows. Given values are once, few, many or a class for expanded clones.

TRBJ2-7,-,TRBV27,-,CASSLVVGIPYEQYF,TGTGCCAGCAGTTTAGTCGTTGGAATTCCGTACGAGCAGTACTTC
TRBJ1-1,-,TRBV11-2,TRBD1,CASSLVGGGLLNTEAFF,TGTGCCAGCAGCTTAGTAGGGGGCGGCCTTTTGAACACTGAAGCTTTCTTT
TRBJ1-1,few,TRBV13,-,CASSLPRDGVEAFF,TGTGCCAGCAGCTTACCCCGGGACGGGGTTGAAGCTTTCTTT
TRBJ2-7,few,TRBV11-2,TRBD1,CASSETGVEQYF,TGTGCCAGCAGCGAAACAGGGGTTGAGCAGTACTTC
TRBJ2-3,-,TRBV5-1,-,CASSLVAGQMDTQYF,TGCGCCAGCAGCTTAGTGGCAGGTCAAATGGATACGCAGTATTTT
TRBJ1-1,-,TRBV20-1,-,CSARDPGSNTEAFF,TGCAGTGCTAGAGATCCAGGTTCCAACACTGAAGCTTTCTTT
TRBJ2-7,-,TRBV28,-,CASSLYPPRYEQYF,TGTGCCAGCAGTTTATATCCCCCCCGCTACGAGCAGTACTTC
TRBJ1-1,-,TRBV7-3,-,CASSSTPNTEAFF,TGTGCCAGCAGCTCAACACCGAACACTGAAGCTTTCTTT
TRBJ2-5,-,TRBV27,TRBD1,CASGQGARETQYF,TGTGCCAGCGGACAGGGGGCTAGGGAGACCCAGTACTTC
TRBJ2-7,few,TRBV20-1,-,CSADGAASYEQYF,TGCAGTGCCGATGGGGCAGCGTCCTACGAGCAGTACTTC
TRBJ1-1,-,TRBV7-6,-,CASSLAPADTSTVFF,TGTGCCAGCAGCTTAGCTCCCGCAGACACAAGCACGGTTTTCTTT
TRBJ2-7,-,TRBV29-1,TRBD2,CSVDSGNTYEQYF,TGCAGCGTCGATAGCGGGAATACCTACGAGCAGTACTTC
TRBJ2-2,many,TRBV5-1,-,CASSLLLVMNTGELFF,TGCGCCAGCAGCTTGCTTCTAGTTATGAACACCGGGGAGCTGTTTTTT
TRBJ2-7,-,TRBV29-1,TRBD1,CSVEDRQGTSYEQYF,TGCAGCGTTGAAGATCGACAGGGGACCTCCTACGAGCAGTACTTC